The 15 T cell receptor beta chains below all came from one sample that was sequenced in a study of blood T cell repertoires in COVID-19. Sequencing was performed with immunoSEQ multiplex PCR; in TCRdb, only in-frame clones are kept and a portion is missing. The sample yields fewer than 150,000 clones, 87% seen once. The sample comprised peripheral blood. These receptors were taken from a woman between 40 and 50 years old with acute or convalescent COVID-19.

The rearrangement uses TRBV10-3 and TRBJ2-6, with a possible D match to TRBD1 (5 bases). Per germline, CDR1 ENHRY and CDR2 SYGVKD. Between the trimmed V and J ends, which lost 0 bases and 0 bases, there was a span of 9 bases. The CDR3 is 17 amino acids. The CDR3 DNA is TGTGCCATCAGTGAGTCACAGGCCACCTCTGGGGCCAACGTCCTGACTTTC. It encodes CAISESQATSGANVLTF.

The rearrangement links TRBV11-2 to TRBJ2-5; TRBD2 matches at 11 bases. The CDR3 is 15 amino acids. Germline V lookup: CDR1 SGHAT, CDR2 FQNNGV. The V segment lost 3 bases and the J segment 3 bases; nucleotides outside the gene matches: 3. CDR3 coding DNA: TGTGCCAGCAGCTTGGGACTAGCGGATAAAGAGACCCAGTACTTC. Translation gives CASSLGLADKETQYF.

The V gene is TRBV27, the J gene TRBJ1-2, with 9 bases that match TRBD1. V trimming: 6 bases; J trimming: 3 bases; junction bases outside the gene matches: 2. The germline V gene encodes CDR1 MNHEY and CDR2 SMNVEV (reference sequence). The CDR3 has 13 residues. The CDR3 region has the DNA TGTGCCAGCAGGGACAGGGGATACTATGGCTACACCTTC. Translation gives CASRDRGYYGYTF.

The genes are TRBV15 and TRBJ1-2, with no clear D. This CDR3 is 14 amino acids long. V gave up 1 base and J gave up 5 bases, with 11 bases separating them. Per the germline V gene, CDR1 is LNHNV and CDR2 is YYDKDF (reference sequence). In DNA form, the CDR3 reads TGTGCCACCAGCAGAGGAGGCAGACTATATGGCTACACCTTC. Translation: CATSRGGRLYGYTF.

The chain carries TRBV14 and TRBJ1-3; D remains ambiguous. V was shortened by 2 bases and J by 0 bases, with 14 bases between the two germline ends. CDR1 is SGHDN, CDR2 FVKESK, per germline. This CDR3 is built from 17 residues. CDR3 protein: CASSQTPFAFSGNTIYF. The CDR3, as DNA: TGTGCCAGCAGCCAAACTCCATTCGCCTTCTCTGGAAACACCATATATTTT. Based on the CDR3 plus reference TRBV14 and TRBJ1-3, the full variable domain is EAGVTQFPSHSVIEKGQTVTLRCDPISGHDNLYWYRRVMGKEIKFLLHFVKESKQDESGMPNNRFLAERTGGTYSTLKVQPAELEDSGVYFCASSQTPFAFSGNTIYFGEGSWLTVV.

The chain carries TRBV7-8 and TRBJ1-2; D is unclear. V gave up 3 bases and J gave up 3 bases, with 17 bases separating them. CDR3 length: 16 amino acids. Germline V gene sequence: CDR1 SGHVS, CDR2 FQNEAQ. CDR3 nucleotide sequence: TGTGCCAGCAGCTTGGACGGGCGGGTTGGAGACTATGGCTACACCTTC. It is translated as CASSLDGRVGDYGYTF. Supplemented by reference TRBV7-8 and TRBJ1-2, the full variable domain reads GAGVSQSPRYKVAKRGQDVALRCDPISGHVSLFWYQQALGQGPEFLTYFQNEAQLDKSGLPSDRFFAERPEGSVSTLKIQRTQQEDSAVYLCASSLDGRVGDYGYTFGSGTRLTVV.

V and J are TRBV5-4 and TRBJ2-6; no firm D call. Trimming removed 3 bases from V and 11 bases from J, with 21 bases in between. The CDR3 spans 16 residues. Germline V CDR1 and CDR2: SGHNT, YYREEE (reference sequence). The CDR3 here is CASSSGVPLLGDVLTF. As DNA, the CDR3 is TGTGCCAGCAGCTCTGGAGTCCCACTCTTAGGCGACGTCCTGACTTTC. Full variable domain (rest looked up from reference TRBV5-4 and TRBJ2-6): ETGVTQSPTHLIKTRGQQVTLRCSSQSGHNTVSWYQQALGQGPQFIFQYYREEENGRGNFPPRFSGLQFPNYSSELNVNALELDDSALYLCASSSGVPLLGDVLTFGAGSRLTVL.

The chain's CDR3 is CATSDPRVTYGYTF. The CDR3 region has the DNA TGTGCCACCAGTGATCCGCGGGTGACCTATGGCTACACCTTC. This chain joins TRBV24-1 and TRBJ1-2, with D uncertain. The V gene lost 3 bases and the J gene lost 4 bases, with 11 bases spanning the gap. This CDR3 has 14 residues. The germline V gene has CDR1 KGHDR and CDR2 SFDVKD.

The genes are TRBV7-5 and TRBJ2-2; the listed D gene, TRBD1, was not tested against the DNA. TRBV7-5 is labeled a pseudogene. The CDR3 sequence is 18 residues long. In DNA form, the CDR3 reads TGTGCCAGAAGCTCGAGTGCCGGGAACAGGGAGTGCAACGGGGAGCTGTTTTTT. Translating gives CARSSSAGNRECNGELFF.

J is TRBJ2-7 and V is TRBV10-3; 9 positions agree with TRBD2. V gave up 4 bases and J gave up 2 bases; unmatched junction bases: 6. From germline, CDR1 is ENHRY and CDR2 SYGVKD. The CDR3 is 15 residues long. The CDR3 region has the DNA TGTGCCATCAGTGGTGGTAGCGGGGGTACCTACGAGCAGTACTTC. This sequence encodes CAISGGSGGTYEQYF.

The chain is built from TRBV3-1 (or the pseudogene TRBV3-2) and TRBJ2-7, with 7 bases that match TRBD2. Germline values: CDR1 LGHDT, CDR2 YNNKEL (reference sequence). V trimming: 2 bases; J trimming: 2 bases; junction bases outside the gene matches: 6. The CDR3 covers 15 residues. The CDR3 loop is CASSQLPGGPYEQYF. In nucleotides, the CDR3 is TGTGCCAGCAGCCAATTACCGGGGGGACCCTACGAGCAGTACTTC.

The chain has TRBV4-3 and TRBJ2-1; 7 bases line up with TRBD1. The V gene end was trimmed by 2 bases and the J gene end by 5 bases; junction bases not matched to a gene: 6. The CDR3 covers 15 residues. Germline CDR1 LGHNA, CDR2 YSLEER. In nucleotides, the CDR3 is TGCGCCAGCAGCCAACAGACAGGGAATCACAATGAGCAGTTCTTC. It translates to CASSQQTGNHNEQFF.

This clone appeared once. The chain links TRBV3-1 (or the pseudogene TRBV3-2) to TRBJ2-3; 9 nucleotides match TRBD2. This CDR3 has 17 amino acids. Germline V gene sequence: CDR1 LGHDT, CDR2 YNNKEL (reference sequence). Germline trimming cut 3 bases from V and 3 bases from J; bases unmatched to any gene: 10. The CDR3: CASSHLLTSGGTDTQYF. DNA of the CDR3: TGTGCCAGCAGCCACCTGCTGACTAGCGGTGGGACAGATACGCAGTATTTT.

The chain links TRBV10-3 to TRBJ2-3; D unclear. The CDR3 sequence is 14 residues long. Deletions cut 0 bases from V and 4 bases from J, with 8 bases between. Germline CDR1 reads ENHRY; CDR2 reads SYGVKD. The CDR3 DNA reads TGTGCCATCAGTGAGTCTAGCCTTGCAGATACGCAGTATTTT. The encoded protein is CAISESSLADTQYF.

This clone turned up a few times. The chain is built from TRBV27 and TRBJ2-7; perhaps TRBD1 as D (6 bases). The CDR3 is 16 residues long. The V end was cut by 4 bases, the J end by 0 bases, with 16 bases between. Germline assignment: CDR1 MNHEY and CDR2 SMNVEV (reference sequence). CDR3 nucleotides: TGTGCCAGCAGTTCCCTTGACAGGTTCAACTCCTACGAGCAGTACTTC. Protein: CASSSLDRFNSYEQYF.